This record covers a single T cell receptor beta chain. The antigen it recognizes is unknown. No base quality information exists; no much larger clone differs at one position. These data belong to a study of blood T cell repertoires in COVID-19 (TCRdb year 2020). At the level of the whole study: Samples from collaborators originated in the United States, Italy and Spain and spanned both the acute and convalescent phases of COVID-19. The material from the prospective study consisted of cDNA or gDNA derived from T cells, B-cell-depleted T cells, or PBMCs. Subjects who had been exposed to COVID-19, were actively infected with it, or had recovered from it provided the deeply sampled blood TCRbeta repertoires that made up the dataset. The repertoires were released in a freely available public database intended as a resource for research on the immune response to SARS-CoV-2. The samples were drawn from the first 160 participants of the ongoing ImmuneRACE study and from 1,254 subjects provided by 6 global collaborators. A de-identified subject ID, COVID-19 status, age in years and sex were almost always included in the sample metadata. Where available, HLA class I and class II types were taken from metadata supplied by the sample provider and were not determined by assay-based typing.

TCRbeta CDR3 regions were amplified from genomic DNA by means of the immunoSEQ Assay, a bias-controlled multiplex PCR. For the original study's pipeline: The number of nucleated cells in each sample was estimated by amplification of reference gene primers within the assay. To quantify the absolute abundance of each unique TCRbeta CDR3 rearrangement, sequence reads were collapsed and filtered. Productive Simpson clonality was computed per sample as the square root of Simpson's diversity index over productive rearrangements. TCRdb retrieved this table from immuneACCESS and kept in-frame rearrangements only. Not all clones are present; in checked studies, unresolved V genes account for under half, and no reason is known for the remainder. V, J and clone size were drawn from that table, and D and trimming were deduced from the DNA. This sample comprises around 280,000 clones, just under 90% of them detected only once. Of the sample, around 10% is held by the ten largest clones.

At one collaborating source in Seattle, patients were enrolled during active infection and were followed longitudinally through the course of disease. The collaborating institutions used their own protocols to collect whole blood in K2EDTA tubes. For TCRbeta analysis, collaborators shipped samples in one of three forms: frozen whole blood, isolated PBMCs, or DNA extracted from either of those sample types. Via the germline V gene (reference sequence), CDR1 is PRHDT and CDR2 FYEKMQ. V gives up 1 base and J gives up 4 bases, and the segment between their germline ends measures 10 bases. The CDR3 sequence holds 14 residues, the cysteine and phenylalanine included. Only the CDR3 DNA is retained, 42 bases long and in frame from the first base. Broad study findings and their caveats: Clinical and demographic metadata were provided uncurated, with the amount varying by source and participant.

The chain couples TRBV13 to TRBJ1-2, with a tentative D gene TRBD1 over 6 matching bases. The sequence was obtained from a woman in her twenties or thirties with COVID-19, enrolled during active disease. The sequenced material came from peripheral blood. The bases are TGTGCCAGCAGCTTAGCAGGGGACCTCTATGGCTACACCTTC. Translation gives CASSLAGDLYGYTF. The full variable domain, with segments outside the CDR3 supplied by the reference TRBV13 and TRBJ1-2 proteins, appears as AAGVIQSPRHLIKEKRETATLKCYPIPRHDTVYWYQQGPGQDPQFLISFYEKMQSDKGSIPDRFSAQQFSDYHSELNMSSLELGDSALYFCASSLAGDLYGYTFGSGTRLTVV.